What follows are 14 T cell receptor beta chains derived from one specimen sequenced in a study of blood T cell repertoires in COVID-19. Here immunoSEQ multiplex PCR was the method, and the copy in TCRdb shows in-frame clones only, minus some. Of 76,000 or so clones in the sample, 70% to 90% were seen once. Material: peripheral blood. These receptors were collected from an elderly man in a cohort sampled during active COVID-19.

The V call is TRBV29-1, the J call TRBJ1-2; 8 bases agree with TRBD1. Trimming cost V 4 bases and J 2 bases; bases outside gene matches: 9. The germline V gene has CDR1 SQVTM and CDR2 ANQGSEA. The CDR3 covers 15 residues. The CDR3 coding sequence is TGCAGCGTTGCGGGGGAGGGGACAGGCAACTATGGCTACACCTTC. The encoded protein is CSVAGEGTGNYGYTF.

The J gene is TRBJ2-1, the V gene TRBV5-1, with unresolved D. V was pared by 2 bases and J by 5 bases, with 14 bases between. CDR1 and CDR2 (germline): SGHRS, YFSETQ. The CDR3 contains 15 residues. CDR3 coding DNA: TGCGCCAGCAGCTTAGCCGGGTCACCTCACAATGAGCAGTTCTTC. Its translation: CASSLAGSPHNEQFF.

This rearrangement joins TRBV12-5 to TRBJ1-2; 7 bases are a match to TRBD1. CDR3 size: 13 residues. J was trimmed by 7 bases and V by 7 bases; bases with no gene match: 9. The germline V gene has CDR1 LGHNT and CDR2 FRNRAP. Here the CDR3 DNA reads TGTGCTAGTGTACGGGACAGATCGGCTGGCTACACCTTC. Translating gives CASVRDRSAGYTF.

The chain joins TRBV3-1 (or the pseudogene TRBV3-2) to TRBJ2-2; no reliable D call. V was cut by 6 bases and J by 2 bases, with 10 bases left in between. Germline values: CDR1 LGHDT, CDR2 YNNKEL (reference sequence). The CDR3 length is 14 residues. DNA for the CDR3: TGTGCCAGCAGTCTTGACACAAACACCGGGGAGCTGTTTTTT. Protein product: CASSLDTNTGELFF.

In its sample, this clone was seen once. CDR3 DNA: TGTGCCAGCAGCGACACAGGTAACTCTGGAAACACCATATATTTT. As protein: CASSDTGNSGNTIYF. The V gene is TRBV9, the J gene TRBJ1-3, with D perhaps matching TRBD1 (5 bases). The CDR3 totals 15 residues. Germline V gene data show CDR1 as SGDLS and CDR2 as YYNGEE. V lost 3 bases, J lost 0 bases, and 10 bases lay in between.

The CDR3 loop is CASSPEGSGGYTF. CDR3 in DNA: TGTGCCAGCAGCCCGGAGGGGTCAGGTGGCTACACCTTC. The chain employs TRBV27 and TRBJ1-2; TRBD1 might be the D (5 bases). The CDR3 is 13 residues long. The germline CDR1 and CDR2 sequences are MNHEY and SMNVEV (reference sequence). The ends were cut back, 6 bases at V and 7 bases at J, with 15 bases in the middle.

The chain is built from TRBV7-7 and TRBJ2-5; D gene uncertain. This CDR3 has 14 residues. CDR1 SSHAT and CDR2 FNYEAQ come from the germline V gene (reference sequence). V was shortened by 5 bases and J by 0 bases, with 10 bases between the two germline ends. The CDR3 DNA reads as TGTGCCAGCAGCCCGGGTGGAAACCAAGAGACCCAGTACTTC. Protein product: CASSPGGNQETQYF.

This rearrangement joins TRBV5-5 to TRBJ2-7; possible D gene TRBD1, 8 bases. With 0 bases removed from V and 7 bases from J, the gap between germline ends came to 17 bases. The V gene's germline CDR1 is SGHKS and CDR2 YYEKEE (reference sequence). This CDR3 spans 15 amino acids. DNA of the CDR3: TGTGCCAGCAGCTTGGCCGGACAGGGAGGGAGGGAGCAGTACGTC. Residues: CASSLAGQGGREQYV.

A remark on this clone: This sample includes further DNA sequences coding for the same CDR3. This chain links TRBV19 with TRBJ1-6; 8 nucleotides match TRBD1. Per germline, CDR1 LNHDA and CDR2 SQIVND (reference sequence). This CDR3 comprises 14 residues. J gave up 7 bases and V 8 bases, and 7 bases lay outside the gene matches. This chain's CDR3 is CASEDRGRNSPLHF. CDR3 DNA sequence: TGTGCCAGTGAAGACAGGGGCCGGAATTCACCCCTCCACTTT.

V usage is TRBV6-4 and J usage is TRBJ1-1; tentative D call: TRBD1 (6 bases). V lost 4 bases and J 3 bases, leaving 9 bases between the germline ends. CDR3 length equals 13 residues. CDR1 is MRHNA, CDR2 SNTAGT, per germline. The CDR3 coding sequence is TGTGCCAGCAGTGTCAGGGGTGACACTGAAGCTTTCTTT. This sequence encodes CASSVRGDTEAFF.

The gene calls are TRBV6-6 and TRBJ1-2, with D possibly matching TRBD1 (6 bases). Deletions cut 7 bases from V and 3 bases from J, with 18 bases between. Looked up from germline, CDR1 is MNHNY and CDR2 is SVGAGI (reference sequence). The CDR3 extends over 15 amino acids. CDR3 amino acids: CASILGQRNYYGYTF. In DNA form, the CDR3 reads TGTGCCAGCATACTCGGACAGAGGAACTACTATGGCTACACCTTC.

The chain is built from TRBV14 and TRBJ1-5, with D maybe TRBD1 (6 bases). This CDR3 has 14 amino acids. V lost 2 bases, J lost 5 bases, and 10 bases lay in between. Germline CDR1 is SGHDN and CDR2 is FVKESK. CDR3 in amino acids: CASSQTGNHQPQHF. The CDR3 DNA reads TGTGCCAGCAGCCAAACAGGGAACCATCAGCCCCAGCATTTT.

The J gene is TRBJ1-4, the V gene TRBV6-1; D may be TRBD1 (5 bases). Trimming pared 3 bases from V and 0 bases from J, leaving 14 bases between. There are 17 residues in the CDR3. In germline, CDR1 is MNHNS, CDR2 SASEGT. CDR3 coding DNA: TGTGCCAGCAGTGATCAACCTCCGGGGGCAACTAATGAAAAACTGTTTTTT. The encoded protein is CASSDQPPGATNEKLFF.

The V call is TRBV5-6, the J call TRBJ1-2, with D tentatively TRBD1 (6 bases). V was cut by 4 bases and J by 4 bases, with 20 bases left in between. This CDR3 comprises 16 residues. Germline CDR1 is SGHDT and CDR2 is YYEEEE. The CDR3 sequence: CASSTNWRGHGYGYTF. DNA of the CDR3: TGTGCCAGCAGCACAAATTGGCGGGGGCATGGCTATGGCTACACCTTC.